This T cell receptor (beta chain) was sequenced for a study of graft-versus-host responses after intestinal transplantation. The CDR3 is 13 amino acids. In germline, CDR1 is LNHDA, CDR2 SQIVND (reference sequence). Sequenced by immunoSEQ multiplex PCR; TCRdb stores in-frame clones only, minus some. The sample yields roughly 80,000 clones, around 93% seen once. This chain uses TRBV19 with TRBJ2-5, with 8 bases aligning to TRBD2. The starting material was PBMCs, obtained 98 days after intestinal transplantation. This clonotype originated in a human patient who received an intestinal transplant, so some T cells may come from the graft donor. CDR3 sequence reads: CVVPLAGRETQYF. The CDR3 nucleotides read TGTGTAGTGCCCTTAGCGGGGAGAGAGACCCAGTACTTC.